The 11 T cell receptor beta chains below all came from one sample that was sequenced in a study of blood T cell repertoires in COVID-19. Profiling relied on immunoSEQ multiplex PCR, and the TCRdb table lists in-frame clones only, not all of them. Among some 60,000 clones listed, approximately 91% were seen once. Sequenced input: peripheral blood. The receptor set was obtained from a man aged 55 to 70 with acute or convalescent COVID-19.

CDR3 nucleotide sequence: TGTGCCAGCAGGATGTATCGGGACAGGGTCTACGAGCAGTACTTC. It encodes CASRMYRDRVYEQYF. This rearrangement joins TRBV5-6 to TRBJ2-7; TRBD1 aligns across 9 bases. V lost 5 bases, J lost 3 bases, and 9 bases stayed unmatched. The CDR3 is made up of 15 amino acids. Germline-derived CDR1 and CDR2 are SGHDT and YYEEEE.

V usage is TRBV10-3 and J usage is TRBJ2-7, with 11 bases that match TRBD1. V was clipped by 5 bases and J by 6 bases; unmatched bases: 9. Looked up from germline, CDR1 is ENHRY and CDR2 is SYGVKD. This CDR3 region has 15 residues. CDR3 sequence reads: CAISSGQGAFFEQYF. CDR3 coding DNA: TGTGCCATCAGTTCTGGACAGGGGGCTTTTTTCGAGCAGTACTTC.

The chain joins TRBV18 to TRBJ2-7; TRBD1 is a possible D gene (5 bases). CDR3 size: 14 residues. Germline assignment: CDR1 KGHSH and CDR2 LQKENI. Trimming stripped 2 bases from V and 3 bases from J, with 11 bases between. CDR3 DNA sequence: TGTGCCAGCTCACCAATGGCAGGGTTCTACGAGCAGTACTTC. Residues: CASSPMAGFYEQYF.

The chain carries TRBV10-3 and TRBJ2-5; 11 positions agree with TRBD1. CDR3 length: 14 amino acids. Germline V gives CDR1 ENHRY, CDR2 SYGVKD. Unmatched junction bases numbered 4, after V lost 6 bases and J lost 4 bases. The chain's CDR3 is CAISRGQGGETQYF. The CDR3, as DNA: TGTGCCATCAGCAGGGGACAGGGGGGAGAGACCCAGTACTTC.

The chain has TRBV4-3 and TRBJ2-1; no reliable D call. Looked up from germline, CDR1 is LGHNA and CDR2 is YSLEER. This CDR3 is built from 15 residues. Trimming took 6 bases from V and 2 from J, leaving 14 bases between them. CDR3 sequence (DNA): TGCGCCAGCAGACGCTACAGTTCCCCCTACAATGAGCAGTTCTTC. Translated, it gives CASRRYSSPYNEQFF.

The chain couples TRBV30 to TRBJ2-5, with TRBD2 identical over 10 bases. Germline V CDR1 and CDR2: GTSNPN, SVGIG (reference sequence). The V segment lost 1 base and the J segment 5 bases; nucleotides outside the gene matches: 4. This CDR3 spans 14 amino acids. This chain's CDR3 is CAWSASGRGETQYF. CDR3 nucleotide sequence: TGTGCCTGGAGTGCTAGCGGGAGAGGGGAGACCCAGTACTTC.

This clone was detected a few times. The chain has TRBV7-9 and TRBJ1-5; D is ambiguous. Deletions cut 5 bases from V and 7 bases from J, with 15 bases between. The CDR3 spans 14 residues. Germline V CDR1 and CDR2: SEHNR, FQNEAQ (reference sequence). DNA for the CDR3: TGTGCCAGCAGCCGGGTCGGACCGGGACAGCCCCAGCATTTT. Translation gives CASSRVGPGQPQHF.

This chain links TRBV7-2 with TRBJ2-3, with D perhaps TRBD1 (6 bases). Trimming left V 6 bases short and J 4 bases short, with 11 bases between. This CDR3 is built from 13 residues. Germline V gene data show CDR1 as SGHTA and CDR2 as FQGNSA. The CDR3 region is CASRDGGADTQYF. DNA of the CDR3: TGTGCCAGCAGGGATGGGGGCGCAGATACGCAGTATTTT.

The chain links TRBV3-1 (or the pseudogene TRBV3-2) to TRBJ2-2; 9 bases map to TRBD1. Germline CDR1 LGHDT, CDR2 YNNKEL (reference sequence). The CDR3 covers 18 residues. Trimming cost V 0 bases and J 5 bases; bases outside gene matches: 10. The CDR3 coding sequence is TGTGCCAGCAGCCAAGAAGCCTTCCGACAGGGGGGGACCGGGGAGCTGTTTTTT. Its protein is CASSQEAFRQGGTGELFF.

The V and J genes are TRBV28 and TRBJ1-2; D is ambiguous. The length of the CDR3 is 14 residues. V gave up 6 bases and J gave up 0 bases, with 11 bases separating them. The germline V gene has CDR1 MDHEN and CDR2 SYDVKM. CDR3 in DNA: TGTGCCAGCAGACTGGTACAGTCTAACTATGGCTACACCTTC. This gives the protein CASRLVQSNYGYTF.

The chain is built from TRBV4-1 and TRBJ2-7; TRBD2 agrees at 14 bases. Germline trimming cut 3 bases from V and 7 bases from J; bases unmatched to any gene: 5. CDR1 is MGHRA and CDR2 is YSYEKL in the germline V gene. The CDR3 is 15 residues long. Here the CDR3 reads CASSQGTSGSNEQYF. The DNA for the CDR3 is TGCGCCAGCAGCCAGGGGACTAGCGGGAGTAATGAGCAGTACTTC.